This is a list of T cell receptor beta chains from one sample in a study of response to subunit inactivated influenza vaccine. Via MiXCR, TCRdb re-called the RT-PCR reads, giving one row per CDR3 protein. The sample lists roughly 570,000 distinct CDR3 sequences, 10% to 15% occurring once. Sequenced material: PBMCs from blood, taken roughly 45 days after vaccination. The source is a man in his forties or fifties who received an inactivated influenza vaccine. CDR3s include the opening cysteine and the closing phenylalanine or tryptophan. The order of the fields is clone size, V gene, CDR3 protein. Rows give clone size only sometimes, using once, few, many, or a class for an expanded clone.

>.|TRBV29-1
CSVEDDGTRAFF
>few|TRBV28
CASSPPGLFYEQYF
>many|TRBV7-2
CASSPAPRGNQPQHF
>.|TRBV10-3
CAISGLGQGNTEAFF
>many|TRBV5-1
CASSLTGDSNYGYTF
>.|TRBV2
CASSDRRNTGELFF
>.|TRBV20-1
CSAITPEFGVDEQFF
>.|TRBV6-2/TRBV6-3
CASSGNRRSSYEQYF
>.|TRBV12-3/TRBV12-4
CASSWTGSNTEAFF
>.|TRBV30
CAWSRGQGPEAFF
>many|TRBV29-1
CSAQNPSYNEQFF
>many|TRBV11-2
CASSLGGESSYNEQFF
>many|TRBV20-1
CSARVVDGNTEAFF
>few|TRBV3-1
CASSQGYLAGDYNEQFF
>few|TRBV20-1
CSARWLDGGTQYF
>.|TRBV4-3
CASSQEVSRYSYEQYF
>.|TRBV5-1
CASSLDSFTGELFF